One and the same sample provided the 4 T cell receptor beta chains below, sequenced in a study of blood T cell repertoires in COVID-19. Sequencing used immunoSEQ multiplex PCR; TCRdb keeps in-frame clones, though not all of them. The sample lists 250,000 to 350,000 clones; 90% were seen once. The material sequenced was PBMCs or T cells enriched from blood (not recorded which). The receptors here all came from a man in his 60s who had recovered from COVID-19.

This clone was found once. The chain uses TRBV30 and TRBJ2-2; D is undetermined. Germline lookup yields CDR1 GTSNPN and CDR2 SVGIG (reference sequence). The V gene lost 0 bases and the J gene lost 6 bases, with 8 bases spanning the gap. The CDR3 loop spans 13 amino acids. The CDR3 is CAWSVGRAGELFF. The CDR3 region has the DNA TGTGCCTGGAGTGTAGGCCGGGCCGGGGAGCTGTTTTTT.

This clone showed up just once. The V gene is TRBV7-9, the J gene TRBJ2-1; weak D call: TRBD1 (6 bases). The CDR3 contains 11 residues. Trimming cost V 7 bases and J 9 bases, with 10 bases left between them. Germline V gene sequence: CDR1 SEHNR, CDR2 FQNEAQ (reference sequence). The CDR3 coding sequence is TGTGCCAGCAACGCAGGGGCTGAGCAGTTCTTC. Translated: CASNAGAEQFF.

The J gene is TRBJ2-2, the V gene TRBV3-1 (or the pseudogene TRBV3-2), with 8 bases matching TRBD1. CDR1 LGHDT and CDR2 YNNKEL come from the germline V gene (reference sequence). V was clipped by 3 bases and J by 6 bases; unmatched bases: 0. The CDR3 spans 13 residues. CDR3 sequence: CASSHRGPGELFF. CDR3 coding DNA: TGTGCCAGCAGCCACAGGGGGCCCGGGGAGCTGTTTTTT.

The CDR3 DNA reads as TGCGCCAGCAGTCCCCGTTCCGGGACAGGGGGCGCCGGCTACACCTTC. Encoded protein: CASSPRSGTGGAGYTF. The V and J genes are TRBV23-1 and TRBJ1-2; 12 positions match TRBD1. TRBV23-1 is recorded as an ORF, its role being uncertain. The trim removed 4 bases at V and 8 bases at J, leaving 11 bases unmatched. CDR3 length: 16 residues.